The sample holds a few counts of the clone carrying this T cell receptor (beta chain). Its antigen remains unknown. These data belong to a study of response to subunit inactivated influenza vaccine. Study-wide results and limits: A suggestion made by the authors is that each seasonal influenza vaccination recruits few new T cells.

Germline CDR1 and CDR2: SEHNR and FQNEAQ (reference sequence). The CDR3 sequence is 13 residues long. The V end lost 1 base, the J end lost 3 bases, and 7 bases lay between the germline ends. TCRdb re-called the RT-PCR reads with MiXCR, one entry per CDR3 protein. The sample has approximately 490,000 distinct CDR3 sequences, under 8.5% seen once; the top ten hold around 14%. The sequencing used PBMCs from blood, collected less than 30 months after vaccination. The clonotype originates from a man between 50 and 75 years old who received an inactivated influenza vaccine. This chain links TRBV7-9 with TRBJ2-7; no definite D call. CDR3 loop: CASSLETLYEQYF. The CDR3 bases are TGTGCCAGCAGCTTAGAGACACTCTACGAGCAGTACTTC.